Given below is one T cell receptor beta chain in context. This clonotype has just a few counts. Its antigen is not yet known. Within one base of it there is no much larger clone, and no base qualities were kept. This sample is drawn from a study of T cells after yellow fever vaccination (dated by TCRdb to between 2018 and 2021). In terms of the full investigation: The SMART-Seq v4 Ultra Low Input RNA kit was used to prepare libraries from fractions with low cell numbers. To follow T-cell clones before and after both primary and booster YFV17D yellow fever vaccination, bulk TCR alpha and beta repertoires underwent longitudinal sequencing. Two healthy male donors made up the cohort, one aged 18 to 30 years and the other aged 30 to 40 years. Bulk PBMC replicates and cell subsets were isolated from blood drawn at multiple timepoints before and after both primary and secondary immunization.

Results and caveats for the whole study, not just this receptor: Only two donors were included in the study, so the extent to which the findings can be generalized is limited. A small share of clonotypes occurred in both CD4 and CD8 compartments, likely arising from convergent recombination. The secondary T-cell response was found to be weaker but faster than the primary response, with a peak reached on day 5 rather than on day 15. Most clones expanded after primary vaccination were re-detected after the booster (approximately 96% of CD4 and approximately 89% of CD8), suggesting broad memory maintenance. Because abundant contaminating clonotypes from the bulk population could be contained in FACS-sorted repertoires, computational filtering was required.

Synthesis of TCR cDNA relied on 5'RACE template switching, a step that introduced a universal primer site along with unique molecular identifiers. Priming for cDNA synthesis came from both the TCR alpha and TCR beta constant segments. Library amplification involved two PCR steps, and the second step added sample barcodes and sequencing adapters. Sequencing of the libraries was done on either Illumina HiSeq 2500 (2x100 bp) or NovaSeq (2x150 bp). Processing in the source paper ran as follows. Demultiplexing of reads and collapsing into UMI consensus sequences were performed with MIGEC, and V(D)J alignment was carried out with MiXCR. Using edgeR on replicate PBMC samples, clonotypes were called vaccine-responding if FDR was below 0.01 and the log2 fold change was above 5 up to day 15. CD4 or CD8 identity was assigned to each bulk clonotype according to whether the clonotype was present at higher abundance in the sequenced CD4 repertoire or the sequenced CD8 repertoire. Starting from the raw public reads, TCRdb applied fastp trimming at Q25, assembled clones with MiXCR and retained in-frame beta chains. Rows are combined by CDR3 protein, so each entry shows the most common genes and DNA. The V and J calls here are based on TCRdb, not the publication. The sample table contains 150,000 to 200,000 distinct CDR3 sequences; only one count was recorded for about 7% of them. In total, the top ten clones hold roughly 2.5% of the sample.

Clipping removes 3 bases from V and 6 bases from J, with 4 as the unmatched junction base count. CDR1 MNHEY and CDR2 SMNVEV are derived from the germline V gene (reference sequence). The CDR3 contains 16 residues, cysteine and phenylalanine counted. The kept DNA is CDR3 alone, 48 bases in frame from the first base. In the paper's terms, the treatment or condition label means: live attenuated yellow fever vaccine strain. A standard Ficoll-Paque protocol was used to isolate PBMCs from peripheral blood. CD4 and CD8 T-cell fractions were isolated with Dynabeads CD4 and CD8 positive selection kits. RNA was extracted with TriZol from bulk PBMCs, CD4 and CD8 fractions, and dextramer-positive and dextramer-negative fractions.

The sequence came from a man younger than 30 who received the YFV17D yellow fever vaccine. The chain is assembled from TRBV27 and TRBJ2-2, with 13 central nucleotides matching TRBD2. Sequencing was performed on CD4+ T cells sorted from PBMCs, taken less than 6 days after the first yellow fever vaccination. Here the CDR3 is given as CASSFRTSGGPGELFF. The sequence in DNA is TGTGCCAGCAGTTTTCGGACTAGCGGGGGTCCCGGGGAGCTGTTTTTT.